Listed below are T cell receptor beta chains from one sample, sequenced in a study of cytomegalovirus exposure and HLA in healthy donors. TCRdb's copy holds only in-frame clones and misses some; the assay was immunoSEQ multiplex PCR. The sample lists 110,000 to 150,000 clones; around three quarters were seen once. Sample: PBMCs. The receptors shown here come from a woman between 18 and 29 years old in good health and CMV-seropositive. The CDR3 runs from the conserved cysteine through the conserved F or W. D genes are given only for firm matches.

>TRBV15|.|TRBJ1-3
CATSRDRGSGNTIYF
>TRBV6-5|TRBD2|TRBJ2-7
CASTPTSGAYEQYF
>TRBV11-2|TRBD1|TRBJ1-2
CASKGQGDYGYTF
>TRBV7-9|.|TRBJ2-2
CASKVLGVIAGELFF
>TRBV6-1|TRBD1|TRBJ2-7
CASTSGTGGDGQYF
>TRBV7-8|TRBD1|TRBJ1-6
CASSLYGQDGNSPLHF
>TRBV18|.|TRBJ1-1
CASSRGENTEAFF
>TRBV14|.|TRBJ1-1
CASSQPRGGQYTEAFF
>TRBV27|TRBD1|TRBJ1-1
CASRWNGQGRMNTEAFF
>TRBV6-4|TRBD2|TRBJ2-1
CASRKLAGGGNEQFF
>TRBV11-2|.|TRBJ1-6
CASSLQPGNSVKNSPLHF
>TRBV6-5|.|TRBJ1-2
CASRDFNYGYTF
>TRBV6-5|TRBD1|TRBJ1-5
CASSETGRNQPQHF
>TRBV19|.|TRBJ1-6
CASKVGSYNSPLHF
>TRBV7-9|.|TRBJ2-2
CASSPWGSRGGELFF
>TRBV9|TRBD1|TRBJ2-7
CASSVAVTGTYEQYF
>TRBV25-1|.|TRBJ2-5
CASSEFAGPWETQYF
>TRBV15|.|TRBJ2-7
CATSSPGRSQADEQYF
>TRBV30|TRBD1|TRBJ1-5
CAWSVQGVGNQPQHF
>TRBV15|TRBD2|TRBJ2-3
CATSRARGGGADTQYF
>TRBV28|.|TRBJ1-2
CASRSSNGEDTF
>TRBV19|TRBD1|TRBJ1-3
CASSIRANRGPRSGNTIYF
>TRBV5-8|.|TRBJ1-1
CASTILSGSWTEAFF
>TRBV5-1|.|TRBJ1-2
CASSLDAANYGYTF
>TRBV2|TRBD2|TRBJ2-1
CASSSGGRTNEQFF
>TRBV6-5|.|TRBJ1-2
CASSPREVNYGYTF
>TRBV7-2|TRBD2|TRBJ2-2
CASSSRRGGQSGELFF
>TRBV10-2|TRBD2|TRBJ2-2
CASSGLASGGPGELFF
>TRBV18|.|TRBJ2-3
CASSPPGTPGTDTQYF
>TRBV28|.|TRBJ1-6
CASSFNQGGLYSPLHF
>TRBV14|TRBD1|TRBJ2-3
CAATGGDTQYF
>TRBV6-1|.|TRBJ2-1
CASSESGRHEQFF
>TRBV4-2|.|TRBJ2-1
CASSQAGFNEQFF
>TRBV7-9|TRBD1|TRBJ1-4
CASSLGQVGGLTNEKLFF
>TRBV6-1|TRBD1|TRBJ1-6
CASRRTGENSPLHF
>TRBV13|.|TRBJ1-3
CASSPRSSGNTIYF
>TRBV5-4|.|TRBJ2-2
CASSRTGPGELFF
>TRBV7-6|TRBD2|TRBJ2-7
CASSLAGASGGTQQYF
>TRBV5-1|.|TRBJ2-3
CASSSQGSNTDTQYF
>TRBV9|.|TRBJ1-4
CASSPTGGGSEKLFF
>TRBV19|.|TRBJ2-1
CASSIGWKAEEQFF
>TRBV9|.|TRBJ1-1
CASSVAGSGTEAFF
>TRBV10-3|TRBD2|TRBJ2-1
CAISEGTRSDEQFF
>TRBV6-1|TRBD1|TRBJ1-6
CASAKQGENSPLHF
>TRBV7-9|.|TRBJ2-5
CASSPRNREETQYF
>TRBV5-1|TRBD1|TRBJ1-4
CASSLGQGGRLNEKLFF
>TRBV2|.|TRBJ2-3
CASSLGLSDTQYF
>TRBV15|TRBD1|TRBJ1-1
CATLPQGADTEAFF
>TRBV7-2|TRBD2|TRBJ2-3
CASSPSGGLADTQYF
>TRBV6-5|.|TRBJ1-2
CASSYSIYRPYGYTF
>TRBV9|TRBD1|TRBJ1-3
CASSVGDSVTFGNTIYF
>TRBV9|TRBD1|TRBJ1-2
CASSVGQKGRGSGYTF